This T cell receptor beta chain was sequenced during a study of cytomegalovirus exposure and HLA in healthy donors. Repertoires were generated with immunoSEQ multiplex PCR, while TCRdb's copy carries only in-frame clones and drops some. The sample yields hundreds of thousands of clones, roughly 80% seen once. This clone is a singleton in its sample. Germline-derived CDR1 and CDR2 are SGDLS and YYNGEE. The CDR3 contains 16 residues. V was pared by 4 bases and J by 7 bases, with 20 bases between. The rearrangement joins TRBV9 to TRBJ2-2; the D is unclear. The TCR was taken from a woman between 18 and 29 years old in good health and CMV-seronegative. Sample: PBMCs. CDR3 residues: CASSLRSGAPHGELFF. CDR3 sequence (DNA): TGTGCCAGCAGCCTAAGGTCTGGCGCCCCACACGGGGAGCTGTTTTTT.